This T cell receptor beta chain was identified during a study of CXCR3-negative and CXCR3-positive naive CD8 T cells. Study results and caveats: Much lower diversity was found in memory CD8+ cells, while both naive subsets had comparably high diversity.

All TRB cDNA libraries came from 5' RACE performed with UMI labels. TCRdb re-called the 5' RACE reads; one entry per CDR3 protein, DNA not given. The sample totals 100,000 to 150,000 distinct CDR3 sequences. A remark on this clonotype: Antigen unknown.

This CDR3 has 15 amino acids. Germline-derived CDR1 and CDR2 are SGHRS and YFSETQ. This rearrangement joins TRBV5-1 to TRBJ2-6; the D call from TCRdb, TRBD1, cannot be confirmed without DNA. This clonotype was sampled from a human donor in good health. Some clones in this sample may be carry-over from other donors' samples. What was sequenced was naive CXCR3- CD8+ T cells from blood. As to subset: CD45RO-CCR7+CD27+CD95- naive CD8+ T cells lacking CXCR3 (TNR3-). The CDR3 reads CASALWGGGANVLTF. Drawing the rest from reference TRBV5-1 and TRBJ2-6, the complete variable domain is KAGVTQTPRYLIKTRGQQVTLSCSPISGHRSVSWYQQTPGQGLQFLFEYFSETQRNKGNFPGRFSGRQFSNSRSEMNVSTLELGDSALYLCASALWGGGANVLTFGAGSRLTVL.